This passage covers 19 T cell receptor beta chains from one sample sequenced in a study of identical twins. TCRdb re-analysed the 5' RACE reads in MiXCR, keeping a single row per CDR3 protein. The repertoire consists of 500,000 or so distinct CDR3 sequences, with under 25% occurring once and the leading ten covering 0.8% to 1%. The sample was also linked to a second study, of T cells expressing NK-cell markers.

Material for sequencing was CD4+ T cells sorted from blood. The receptors were sampled from a woman aged 18 to 35 in good health.

This clonotype was seen more than once but under ten times. This rearrangement joins TRBV27 to TRBJ2-3; D is undetermined. The V end lost 0 bases, the J end lost 5 bases, and 18 bases lay between the germline ends. This CDR3 has 17 residues. Germline loops: CDR1 MNHEY, CDR2 SMNVEV (reference sequence). This CDR3 is CASSLSRSWGVQDTQYF. CDR3 DNA sequence: TGTGCCAGCAGTTTATCGAGGTCCTGGGGTGTACAAGATACGCAGTATTTT.

This clonotype was seen more than once but under ten times. The V call is TRBV20-1, the J call TRBJ2-5; D assignment may be TRBD1 or TRBD2 (6 bases each). The CDR3 consists of 14 residues. From germline, CDR1 is DFQATT and CDR2 SNEGSKA (reference sequence). V was shortened by 3 bases and J by 5 bases, with 16 bases between the two germline ends. Here the CDR3 DNA reads TGCAGTGCTAGTATCCGGGAGAGGGGGGAGACCCAGTACTTC. This sequence encodes CSASIRERGETQYF.

A few counts support this clonotype. The CDR3 DNA follows: TGCGCCAGCAGCTTGGAAGTGGGGCGCACAGATACGCAGTATTTT. It codes for CASSLEVGRTDTQYF. The chain combines TRBV5-1 with TRBJ2-3, with D perhaps TRBD1 (5 bases). Trimming removed 0 bases at V and 1 base at J, with 9 bases between. The CDR3 is 15 amino acids. The germline V gene encodes CDR1 SGHRS and CDR2 YFSETQ.

The chain recombines TRBV29-1 with TRBJ2-2; D uncertain. The CDR3 is made up of 13 amino acids. V lost 8 bases, J lost 0 bases, and 10 bases lay in between. The germline V gene has CDR1 SQVTM and CDR2 ANQGSEA. CDR3 nucleotide sequence: TGCAGCTACCAAAAGACGAACACCGGGGAGCTGTTTTTT. Translating it yields CSYQKTNTGELFF.

This clonotype occurred once. This rearrangement joins TRBV25-1 to TRBJ2-6; D uncertain. V lost 1 base and J 0 bases, leaving 13 bases between the germline ends. The CDR3 contains 18 residues. CDR1 is MGHDK and CDR2 is SYGVNS in the germline V gene. The CDR3: CASSEFVGTISGANVLTF. The CDR3 bases are TGTGCCAGCAGTGAATTCGTTGGTACTATCTCTGGGGCCAACGTCCTGACTTTC.

This clonotype was found a few times. V gene TRBV7-7 combines with J gene TRBJ2-2, with unresolved D. V gave up 4 bases and J gave up 7 bases, with 10 bases separating them. This CDR3 region has 13 residues. Germline V lookup: CDR1 SSHAT, CDR2 FNYEAQ (reference sequence). The CDR3, as DNA: TGTGCCAGCAGCTCTAGTCTAGACGGGGAGCTGTTTTTT. It encodes CASSSSLDGELFF.

The chain has TRBV11-2 and TRBJ2-2; 16 nucleotides line up with TRBD2. This CDR3 contains 19 residues. V trimming: 5 bases; J trimming: 1 base; junction bases outside the gene matches: 7. Germline V lookup: CDR1 SGHAT, CDR2 FQNNGV. The CDR3 nucleotides are TGTGCCAGCAGCATCCTAGGGACTAGCGGGGGGGAGAACACCGGGGAGCTGTTTTTT. Residues: CASSILGTSGGENTGELFF.

There are a few counts of this clonotype. This chain joins TRBV5-6 and TRBJ1-2, with D unclear. CDR3 length: 15 residues. V gave up 0 bases and J gave up 7 bases, with 16 bases separating them. From germline, CDR1 is SGHDT and CDR2 YYEEEE. The DNA for the CDR3 is TGTGCCAGCAGCTTGGGGAGGACGGTTCACGTTGGCTACACCTTC. Translation: CASSLGRTVHVGYTF.

The V call is TRBV4-1, the J call TRBJ2-7, with D perhaps being TRBD1 or TRBD2 (5 bases each). Per the germline V gene, CDR1 is MGHRA and CDR2 is YSYEKL. The CDR3 has 12 amino acids. V was shortened by 1 base and J by 6 bases, with 7 bases between the two germline ends. The CDR3: CASSQAGAEQYF. In DNA, the CDR3 is TGCGCCAGCAGCCAAGCCGGGGCCGAGCAGTACTTC.

The gene calls are TRBV23-1 and TRBJ2-1, with D perhaps TRBD2 (5 bases). TRBV23-1 has ORF status, its function being uncertain. The CDR3 contains 16 residues. The V and J ends lost 3 bases and 5 bases respectively, with 17 bases between them. The CDR3 nucleotides are TGCGCCAGCAGTCATATTGAGGGAGAACAAGACAATGAGCAGTTCTTC. It codes for CASSHIEGEQDNEQFF.

The rearrangement joins TRBV20-1 to TRBJ2-5; D not resolved. V was trimmed by 2 bases and J by 2 bases, leaving 15 bases between them. This CDR3 region has 15 residues. The germline CDR1 and CDR2 sequences are DFQATT and SNEGSKA (reference sequence). This CDR3 is CSARYPSGLQETQYF. The DNA of the CDR3 is TGCAGTGCTAGATACCCTTCTGGATTGCAAGAGACCCAGTACTTC.

This clonotype was counted a few times. This sequence joins TRBV11-1 and TRBJ2-5; D could derive from TRBD1 or TRBD2 (6 bases each). Trimming removed 4 bases from V and 5 bases from J, with 14 bases in between. CDR3 length: 14 residues. Germline V gives CDR1 SGHAT, CDR2 FQDESV (reference sequence). CDR3 nucleotides: TGTGCCAGCAGCTACAGGGCGGGAACCGAGACCCAGTACTTC. It specifies CASSYRAGTETQYF.

This clonotype was observed a handful of times. The chain couples TRBV28 to TRBJ1-2; D is uncertain. The germline V gene has CDR1 MDHEN and CDR2 SYDVKM. Trimming cost V 2 bases and J 0 bases, with 7 bases left between them. The CDR3 length is 14 residues. The CDR3 loop reads CASSLPGANYGYTF. The CDR3 nucleotides read TGTGCCAGCAGTTTACCCGGAGCTAACTATGGCTACACCTTC.

In this sample, this clonotype turned up many times. This sequence joins TRBV20-1 and TRBJ1-5; D remains unclear. The germline V and J ends were trimmed by 3 bases and 5 bases, with 8 bases remaining between them. In germline, CDR1 is DFQATT, CDR2 SNEGSKA (reference sequence). The CDR3 sequence is 12 residues long. CDR3 region: CSASALHQPQHF. The CDR3, as DNA: TGCAGTGCTAGCGCACTACATCAGCCCCAGCATTTT.

This clonotype has a handful of counts. The V call is TRBV5-1, the J call TRBJ2-6, with TRBD1 matching over 8 bases. V lost 2 bases to trimming and J lost 1 base; unmatched junction nucleotides: 5. This CDR3 region has 17 residues. Germline CDR1 reads SGHRS; CDR2 reads YFSETQ. The DNA for the CDR3 is TGCGCCAGCAGCTTAGCGACAGGGGCTTCTGGGGCCAACGTCCTGACTTTC. This gives the protein CASSLATGASGANVLTF.

This clonotype was seen a handful of times. The V and J genes are TRBV6-1 and TRBJ2-6, with D tentatively TRBD1 (5 bases). V shed 6 bases and J shed 8 bases, with 20 bases lying between them. CDR1 and CDR2 (germline): MNHNS, SASEGT. The CDR3 is 16 residues long. In nucleotides, the CDR3 is TGTGCCAGCAGGAAGGGTGGGGCAGCAGAGCCCAACGTCCTGACTTTC. Residues: CASRKGGAAEPNVLTF.

J is TRBJ2-1 and V is TRBV3-1; D is perhaps TRBD2 (5 bases). V lost 2 bases and J lost 5, with 10 bases in between. Germline values: CDR1 LGHDT, CDR2 YNNKEL (reference sequence). The CDR3 is 14 amino acids. The CDR3 bases are TGTGCCAGCAGCCAACTGGCGGGTAACAATGAGCAGTTCTTC. The encoded protein is CASSQLAGNNEQFF.

The chain has TRBV6-5 and TRBJ2-7; 7 nucleotides agree with TRBD1. CDR3 length: 19 residues. V gave up 0 bases and J gave up 3 bases; unmatched junction bases: 17. Germline V gives CDR1 MNHEY, CDR2 SVGAGI. This chain's CDR3 is CASSYSRVGETGKNYEQYF. The CDR3 bases are TGTGCCAGCAGTTACTCGAGGGTGGGGGAGACAGGGAAGAACTACGAGCAGTACTTC.

This clonotype was seen a handful of times. V is TRBV7-2 and J is TRBJ1-4; D not resolved. The CDR3 is 14 residues long. The ends were cut back, 5 bases at V and 6 bases at J, with 13 bases in the middle. The germline CDR1 and CDR2 sequences are SGHTA and FQGNSA. The CDR3 nucleotides read TGTGCCAGCAGCCTCATGGGAGGAGATGAAAAACTGTTTTTT. Its protein is CASSLMGGDEKLFF.